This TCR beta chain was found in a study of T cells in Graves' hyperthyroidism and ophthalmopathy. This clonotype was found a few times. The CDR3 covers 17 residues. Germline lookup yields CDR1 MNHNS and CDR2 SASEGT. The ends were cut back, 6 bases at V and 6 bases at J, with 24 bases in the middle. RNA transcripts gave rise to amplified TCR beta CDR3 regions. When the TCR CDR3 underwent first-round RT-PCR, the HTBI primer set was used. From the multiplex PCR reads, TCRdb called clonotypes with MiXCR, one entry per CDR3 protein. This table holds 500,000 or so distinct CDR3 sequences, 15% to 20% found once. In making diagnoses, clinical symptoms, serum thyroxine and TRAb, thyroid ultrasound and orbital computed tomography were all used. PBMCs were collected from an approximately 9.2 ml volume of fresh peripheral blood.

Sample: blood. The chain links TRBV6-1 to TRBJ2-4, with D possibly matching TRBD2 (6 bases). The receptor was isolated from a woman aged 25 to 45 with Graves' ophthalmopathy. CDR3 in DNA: TGTGCCAGCAGGTTCCGAACCGGGGGTTGGGAAGGAAACATTCAGTACTTC. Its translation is CASRFRTGGWEGNIQYF.